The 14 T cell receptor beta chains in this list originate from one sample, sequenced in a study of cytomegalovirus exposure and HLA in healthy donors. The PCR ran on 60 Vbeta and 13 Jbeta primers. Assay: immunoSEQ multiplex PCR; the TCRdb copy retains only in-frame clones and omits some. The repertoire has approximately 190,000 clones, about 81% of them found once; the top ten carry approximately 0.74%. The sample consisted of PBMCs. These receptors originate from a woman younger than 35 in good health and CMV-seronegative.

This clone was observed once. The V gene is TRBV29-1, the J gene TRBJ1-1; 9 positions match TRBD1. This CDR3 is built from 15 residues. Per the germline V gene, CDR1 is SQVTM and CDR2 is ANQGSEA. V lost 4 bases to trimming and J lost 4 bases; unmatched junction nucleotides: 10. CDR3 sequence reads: CSVGPPGQGGTEAFF. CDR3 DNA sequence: TGCAGCGTTGGCCCACCGGGACAGGGTGGCACTGAAGCTTTCTTT.

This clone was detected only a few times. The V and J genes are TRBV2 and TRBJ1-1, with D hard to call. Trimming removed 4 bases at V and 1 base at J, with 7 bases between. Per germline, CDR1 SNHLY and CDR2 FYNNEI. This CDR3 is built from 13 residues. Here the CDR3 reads CASSATRNTEAFF. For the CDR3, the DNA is TGTGCCAGCAGTGCGACAAGGAACACTGAAGCTTTCTTT.

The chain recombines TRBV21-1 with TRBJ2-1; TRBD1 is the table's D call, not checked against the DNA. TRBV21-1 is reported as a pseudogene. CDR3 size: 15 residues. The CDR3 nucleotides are TGTGCCGGTAAACAGGGTCCCAACTCCTACAATGAGCAGTTCTTC. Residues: CAGKQGPNSYNEQFF.

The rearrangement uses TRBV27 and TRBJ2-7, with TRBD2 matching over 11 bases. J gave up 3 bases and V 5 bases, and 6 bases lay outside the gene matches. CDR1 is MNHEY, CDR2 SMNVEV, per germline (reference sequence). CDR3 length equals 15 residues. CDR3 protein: CASSLNSGRDYEQYF. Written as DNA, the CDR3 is TGTGCCAGCAGTCTTAATAGCGGGAGGGACTACGAGCAGTACTTC.

The CDR3 DNA follows: TGTGCCAGCAGCTTAGGGGACAGGGGAGGAAACACCATATATTTT. As protein: CASSLGDRGGNTIYF. The genes are TRBV7-9 and TRBJ1-3; 10 bases map to TRBD1. Germline lookup yields CDR1 SEHNR and CDR2 FQNEAQ (reference sequence). The CDR3 runs 15 residues. The V gene end was trimmed by 1 base and the J gene end by 4 bases; junction bases not matched to a gene: 1.

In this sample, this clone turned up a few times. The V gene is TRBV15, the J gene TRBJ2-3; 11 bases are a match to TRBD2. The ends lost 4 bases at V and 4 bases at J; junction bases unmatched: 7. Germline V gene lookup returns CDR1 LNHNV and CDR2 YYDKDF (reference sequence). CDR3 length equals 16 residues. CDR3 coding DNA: TGTGCCACCAGCACCCTAGCGGGGGGATTTGCAGATACGCAGTATTTT. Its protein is CATSTLAGGFADTQYF.

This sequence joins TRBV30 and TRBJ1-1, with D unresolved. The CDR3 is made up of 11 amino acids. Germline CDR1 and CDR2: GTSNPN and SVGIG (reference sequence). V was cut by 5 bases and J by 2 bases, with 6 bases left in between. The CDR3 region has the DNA TGTGCCTGGGAGGCAAACACTGAAGCTTTCTTT. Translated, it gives CAWEANTEAFF.

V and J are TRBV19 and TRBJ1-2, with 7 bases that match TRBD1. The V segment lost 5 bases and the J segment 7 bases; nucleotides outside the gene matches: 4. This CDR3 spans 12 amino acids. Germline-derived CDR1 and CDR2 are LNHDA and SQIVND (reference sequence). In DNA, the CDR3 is TGTGCCAGTAGTCCCAGGGGGGCTGGCTACACCTTC. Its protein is CASSPRGAGYTF.

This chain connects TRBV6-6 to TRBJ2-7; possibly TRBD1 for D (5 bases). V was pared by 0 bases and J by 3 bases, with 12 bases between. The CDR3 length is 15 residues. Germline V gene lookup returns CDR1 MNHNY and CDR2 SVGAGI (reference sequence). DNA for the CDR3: TGTGCCAGCAGTTACTCTGCAGGGCTGAACTACGAGCAGTACTTC. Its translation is CASSYSAGLNYEQYF.

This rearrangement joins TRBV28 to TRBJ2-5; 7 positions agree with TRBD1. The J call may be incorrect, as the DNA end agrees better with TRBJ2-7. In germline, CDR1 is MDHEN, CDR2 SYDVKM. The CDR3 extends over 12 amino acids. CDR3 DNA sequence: TGTGCCAGCAGCGGGGACAGCTACGAGCAGTACTTC. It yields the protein CASSGDSYEQYF.

The CDR3 bases are TGTGCCAGCGAGTTGGGACAGGGGCAGACCCAGTACTTC. Translating it yields CASELGQGQTQYF. The chain is built from TRBV6-6 and TRBJ2-5, with 10 bases matching TRBD1. CDR1 is MNHNY and CDR2 is SVGAGI in the germline V gene (reference sequence). The CDR3 consists of 13 residues. V lost 8 bases, J lost 6 bases, and 6 bases stayed unmatched.

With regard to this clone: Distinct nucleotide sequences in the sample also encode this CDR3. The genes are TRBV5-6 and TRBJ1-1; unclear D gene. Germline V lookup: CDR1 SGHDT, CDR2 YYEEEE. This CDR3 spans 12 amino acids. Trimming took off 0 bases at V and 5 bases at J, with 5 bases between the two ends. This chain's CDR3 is CASSLGDTEAFF. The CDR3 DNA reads TGTGCCAGCAGCTTGGGAGATACTGAAGCTTTCTTT.

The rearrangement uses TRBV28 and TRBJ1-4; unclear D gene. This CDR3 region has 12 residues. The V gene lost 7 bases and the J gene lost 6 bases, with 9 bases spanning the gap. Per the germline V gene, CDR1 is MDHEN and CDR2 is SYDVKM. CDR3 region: CASTRNDEKLFF. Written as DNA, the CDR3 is TGTGCCAGCACGAGGAACGATGAAAAACTGTTTTTT.

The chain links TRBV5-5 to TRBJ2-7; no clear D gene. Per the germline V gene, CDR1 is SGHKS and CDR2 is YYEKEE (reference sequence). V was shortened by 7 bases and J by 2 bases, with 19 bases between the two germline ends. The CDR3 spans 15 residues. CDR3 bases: TGTGCCAGCTGTTTAGTGTCCCCGTCAACCTACGAGCAGTACTTC. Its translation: CASCLVSPSTYEQYF. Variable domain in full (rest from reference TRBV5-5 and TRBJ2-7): DAGVTQSPTHLIKTRGQQVTLRCSPISGHKSVSWYQQVLGQGPQFIFQYYEKEERGRGNFPDRFSARQFPNYSSELNVNALLLGDSALYLCASCLVSPSTYEQYFGPGTRLTVT.